This T cell receptor (beta chain) came from a study of cytomegalovirus exposure and HLA in healthy donors. Both 60 Vbeta primers and 13 Jbeta primers went into the PCR. The protocol was immunoSEQ multiplex PCR, while the TCRdb copy is restricted to in-frame clones and leaves out a portion. This sample has about 120,000 clones, with approximately 80% found just once. Study outcomes and limitations: A later analysis appeared to link common viral pathogens to several of the most significant clusters.

Regarding this clone: The antigen is unknown.

V lost 3 bases and J lost 4; bases outside the gene matches: 12. The CDR3 runs to 17 residues. The germline gives CDR1 LGHNA, CDR2 YSLEER. Sequencing used PBMCs. The chain employs TRBV4-3 and TRBJ2-3; 8 bases map to TRBD1. This sequence originates from a man aged 40-49 years in good health and CMV-seropositive. CDR3 amino acids: CASSHQVRGQAPDTQYF. CDR3 DNA sequence: TGCGCCAGCAGCCATCAAGTTAGGGGACAGGCGCCAGATACGCAGTATTTT.